This is a list of T cell receptor beta chains from one sample in a study of CD8+CD57+ T cells in acquired aplastic anemia. TCRdb reprocessed the reads with MiXCR, giving one entry per CDR3 protein. The sample lists 100,000 to 120,000 distinct CDR3 sequences, roughly 51% occurring once. Input material: sorted CD4+, CD8+, or CD8+CD57+ T cells (not recorded which) from PBMCs. Receptor source: a human donor in good health, serving as a control. Each CDR3 is given with its conserved first and last residue. The order of the fields is J gene, V gene, D gene, clone size, CDR3 DNA, CDR3 protein. D genes are given only for firm matches. Expanded clones are given a class, and other clones once, few, many or no size at all.

TRBJ2-3,TRBV27,-,-,TGTGCCAGCAGTTTTAGGCACACAGATACGCAGTATTTT,CASSFRHTDTQYF
TRBJ2-7,TRBV10-3,TRBD1,-,TGTGCCATCAGTGAAAGAGGGGACAGTTACTACGAGCAGTACTTC,CAISERGDSYYEQYF
TRBJ2-7,TRBV19,TRBD1,-,TGTGCCAGTAGTCCTAACCGTTATAAGGGACAGGGCGGCTACGAGCAGTACTTC,CASSPNRYKGQGGYEQYF
TRBJ2-7,TRBV15,-,-,TGTGCCACCAGCAGAGGGCAGGTCTCCTACGAGCAGTACTTC,CATSRGQVSYEQYF
TRBJ2-7,TRBV4-3,TRBD2,few,TGCGCCAGCAGCCCTTTTGCGGGGGTCTACGAGCAGTACTTC,CASSPFAGVYEQYF
TRBJ2-7,TRBV28,-,-,TGTGCCAGCAGTTGGGCCGTTTCCACCTACGAGCAGTACTTC,CASSWAVSTYEQYF
TRBJ2-6,TRBV30,-,few,TGTGCCTGGAGTGTCCCGGCTGGGGCCAACGTCCTGACTTTC,CAWSVPAGANVLTF
TRBJ2-3,TRBV9,TRBD1,-,TGTGCCAGCAGCGCAACGGGACAGGGGTCCGCGGATACGCAGTATTTT,CASSATGQGSADTQYF
TRBJ2-7,TRBV20-1,TRBD1,many,TGCAGTGCTAGAGCCCTATCCGGGACAGGGTCTACTTACTACGAGCAGTACTTC,CSARALSGTGSTYYEQYF
TRBJ1-5,TRBV6-2/TRBV6-3,-,-,TGTGCCAGCAGGTCGGCCCTGAACAATCAGCCCCAGCATTTT,CASRSALNNQPQHF
TRBJ1-1,TRBV15,-,-,TGTGCCACCAGCAGAGTTGGCGGGACTGAAGCTTTCTTT,CATSRVGGTEAFF
TRBJ1-2,TRBV3-1,-,-,TGTGCCAGCAGCCACACCAGCCTCTATGGCTACACCTTC,CASSHTSLYGYTF
TRBJ2-7,TRBV25-1,-,few,TGTGCCAGCAGTGGGGGGGGCAGGGGGACAGCCTACGAGCAGTACTTC,CASSGGGRGTAYEQYF
TRBJ1-1,TRBV16,-,many,TGTGCCAGCAGCCCCTCGGGGACTGAAGCTTTCTTT,CASSPSGTEAFF
TRBJ2-5,TRBV5-1,TRBD1,-,TGCGCCAGCAGCTGGAAGACAGGGAACCAAGAGACCCAGTACTTC,CASSWKTGNQETQYF
TRBJ1-2,TRBV25-1,-,-,TGTGCCAGCAGTGAATATGGGAATGGCTACACCTTC,CASSEYGNGYTF
TRBJ1-1,TRBV5-4,-,many,TGTGCCAGCAGCTTGAGTGAAACCAATGAAGCTTTCTTT,CASSLSETNEAFF
TRBJ1-4,TRBV6-1,TRBD1,-,TGTGCCAGCACCGATCAGGGGGGTTCGACTAATGAAAAACTGTTTTTT,CASTDQGGSTNEKLFF
TRBJ1-1,TRBV10-1,-,-,TGCGCCAGCAGTGATATCCTGAACACTGAAGCTTCCTTT,CASSDILNTEASF
TRBJ1-2,TRBV15,-,few,TGTGCCACCAGCAGAGACGCCGACGGCTATGGCTACACCTTC,CATSRDADGYGYTF
TRBJ2-7,TRBV2,-,many,TGTGCCAGCTCCGAGCAGTACTTC,CASSEQYF
TRBJ1-5,TRBV24-1,-,-,TGTGCCACCCAAGTGGCTAGCAATCAGCCCCAGCATTTT,CATQVASNQPQHF
TRBJ1-2,TRBV14,-,-,TGTGCTAACAGTCCGGGGGGCTATGGCTACACCTTC,CANSPGGYGYTF
TRBJ2-1,TRBV27,TRBD1,-,TGTGCCAGCAGTTTATCGATGGGACAGGGGCTCCCCAGGTTCTTC,CASSLSMGQGLPRFF
TRBJ1-5,TRBV15,-,once,TGTGCCACAAGTTACACTCGGGGCAATCAGCCCCAGCATTTT,CATSYTRGNQPQHF
TRBJ2-7,TRBV19,TRBD1,many,TGTGCCAGTAGTATGGGACAGACCTACGAGCAGTACTTC,CASSMGQTYEQYF
TRBJ2-5,TRBV15,-,-,TGTGCCACCAGCAGAGGCGGCAGCGGGCAAGAGACCCAGTACTTC,CATSRGGSGQETQYF
TRBJ2-3,TRBV4-3,-,many,TGCGCCAGCAGCCCGAACCACAGGGAGGGGGCAGATACGCAGTATTTT,CASSPNHREGADTQYF
TRBJ2-5,TRBV10-3,-,-,TGTGCCATCAGTCGCAGCTTACAAGAGACCCAGTACTTC,CAISRSLQETQYF
TRBJ1-4,TRBV19,-,-,TGTGCCAGTAGTCCCCAGACATATACTAATGAAAAACTGTTTTTT,CASSPQTYTNEKLFF
TRBJ1-4,TRBV9,-,few,TGTGCCAGCAGCAGTGGGGGGGCTAATGAAAAACTGTTTTTT,CASSSGGANEKLFF
TRBJ2-1,TRBV9,TRBD1,many,TGTGCCAGCAGCGTCGCCGGGACAGGTAATGAGCAGTTCTTC,CASSVAGTGNEQFF
TRBJ2-7,TRBV5-1,TRBD1,many,TGCGCCAGCAGCTCACGGGACAGCTACGAGCAGTACTTC,CASSSRDSYEQYF
TRBJ2-1,TRBV18,-,many,TGTGCCAGCTCACCAGCGCAGAACAACAATGAGCAGTTCTTC,CASSPAQNNNEQFF
TRBJ2-2,TRBV20-1,-,-,TGCAGTGCTAGATCACCGAACACCGGGGAGCTGTTTTTT,CSARSPNTGELFF
TRBJ1-1,TRBV19,-,many,TGTGCCAGTACAGGGCGGAACACTGAAGCTTTCTTT,CASTGRNTEAFF
TRBJ2-7,TRBV7-9,TRBD1,-,TGTGCCAGCAGCTTAGCGCAGGGGGCCGCCTACGAGCAGTACTTC,CASSLAQGAAYEQYF
TRBJ1-5,TRBV24-1,-,-,TGTGCCACCAGTTCCGGGGTATTACAGCCCCAGCATTTT,CATSSGVLQPQHF
TRBJ2-5,TRBV25-1,-,-,TGTGCCAGCAGCCCCAGGGGGGGTCGGAAAGAGACCCAGTACTTC,CASSPRGGRKETQYF
TRBJ1-5,TRBV24-1,-,-,TGTGCCACCAGTGACACAGGTAAGGCTCAGCCCCAGCATTTT,CATSDTGKAQPQHF
TRBJ2-5,TRBV7-9,-,-,TGTGCCAGCAGCTTCAGGGTTAGGGAGACCCAGTACTTC,CASSFRVRETQYF
TRBJ2-1,TRBV19,-,-,TGTGCCAGTAGTATTGGCGGAGGCTCCTACAATGAGCAGTTCTTC,CASSIGGGSYNEQFF
TRBJ1-1,TRBV10-2,-,many,TGCGCCAGCAGGGAGGGCGCGAACACTGAAGCTTTCTTT,CASREGANTEAFF
TRBJ2-7,TRBV19,-,many,TGTGCCAGTAGTCCCGGGGCTAGTGTCGCCTACGAGCAGTACTTC,CASSPGASVAYEQYF
TRBJ2-7,TRBV20-1,TRBD2,once,TGCAGTGCTAGAGGTAGCGGGTTCTCCTACGAGCAGTACTTC,CSARGSGFSYEQYF
TRBJ2-1,TRBV20-1,TRBD1,-,TGCAGTGCTAGAGCCGGGGACAGGGCCTACAATGAGCAGTTCTTC,CSARAGDRAYNEQFF
TRBJ2-5,TRBV12-3/TRBV12-4,-,-,TGTGCCAGCAGTCCTGGGACTCATAGGGAGACCCAGTACTTC,CASSPGTHRETQYF
TRBJ1-4,TRBV29-1,-,few,TGCAGCGTTGCCCGGGAAGGGGCTAATGAAAAACTGTTTTTT,CSVAREGANEKLFF
TRBJ1-2,TRBV20-1,-,-,TGCAGTGCTAGAGAAAGGACAGCCCATAACTATGGCTACACCTTC,CSARERTAHNYGYTF
TRBJ2-7,TRBV5-5,TRBD1,many,TGTGCCAGCAGCTTGGGACAGGGGGTCGAGCAGTACTTC,CASSLGQGVEQYF
TRBJ2-4,TRBV29-1,-,-,TGCAGCGCACAAGCCAAAAACATTCAGTACTTC,CSAQAKNIQYF
TRBJ1-1,TRBV2,TRBD1,few,TGTGCCAGCAGAACACAGGGGTACACTGAAGCTTTCTTT,CASRTQGYTEAFF
TRBJ1-3,TRBV25-1,-,-,TGTGCCAGCAGAGCAGGCACTGGAAACACCATATATTTT,CASRAGTGNTIYF
TRBJ2-7,TRBV10-3,TRBD2,once,TGTGCCATCAGTCCGGGACTAGCGGGCTACGAGCAGTACTTC,CAISPGLAGYEQYF
TRBJ2-3,TRBV20-1,-,-,TGCAGTGCTAGTGGTTATACGCAGTATTTT,CSASGYTQYF
TRBJ2-7,TRBV7-2,-,-,TGTGCCAGCAGCCCGCCGGACATCCACTACGAGCAGTACTTC,CASSPPDIHYEQYF
TRBJ1-2,TRBV13,-,many,TGTGCCAGCAGCCCGTTAGGGGGGCATAGGTCCTATGGCTACACCTTC,CASSPLGGHRSYGYTF
TRBJ2-7,TRBV20-1,-,-,TGCAGTGCTACTCAGGACCCGTGGTCCTACGAGCAGTACTTC,CSATQDPWSYEQYF
TRBJ1-6,TRBV28,-,few,TGTGCCAGCAGGGTCCGGAACTCAAATTCACCCCTCCACTTT,CASRVRNSNSPLHF
TRBJ1-2,TRBV5-4,TRBD1,-,TGTGCCAGCAGCTTCTTTAGACAGGGGGCGACTGGCTACACCTTC,CASSFFRQGATGYTF